The 23 T cell receptor beta chains below all came from one sample that was sequenced in a study of blood T cell repertoires in COVID-19. The method was immunoSEQ multiplex PCR; TCRdb's version includes in-frame clones alone and lacks a portion of them. The repertoire holds roughly 65,000 clones, with nearly 85% as singletons. Material: peripheral blood. These receptor sequences come from a human donor in a cohort sampled during active COVID-19.

This sequence joins TRBV13 and TRBJ2-3; 7 bases agree with TRBD1. This CDR3 has 20 amino acids. The V segment lost 4 bases and the J segment 4 bases; nucleotides outside the gene matches: 23. Germline assignment: CDR1 PRHDT and CDR2 FYEKMQ (reference sequence). The CDR3 nucleotides are TGTGCCAGCAGCTCTGCCCTGGGGACAGCCAGAACCTATCAATCAGATACGCAGTATTTT. It encodes CASSSALGTARTYQSDTQYF.

This clone was seen once. V usage is TRBV7-2 and J usage is TRBJ1-1, with 8 nucleotides matching TRBD1. Trimming cost V 5 bases and J 10 bases; bases outside gene matches: 9. The CDR3 runs 13 residues. The germline V gene has CDR1 SGHTA and CDR2 FQGNSA. This chain's CDR3 is CASSVDRGRRAFF. The CDR3 nucleotides are TGTGCCAGCAGCGTCGACAGGGGAAGAAGAGCTTTCTTT.

V usage is TRBV9 and J usage is TRBJ2-7; 15 positions agree with TRBD2. Losses at the gene ends were 3 bases for V and 5 bases for J; bases not matched to a gene: 6. CDR3 size: 16 residues. Per the germline V gene, CDR1 is SGDLS and CDR2 is YYNGEE. As DNA, the CDR3 is TGTGCCAGCAGCGGAGGACTAGCGGGGGGGCGAGACGAGCAGTACTTC. Amino acid sequence: CASSGGLAGGRDEQYF.

The V and J genes are TRBV5-1 and TRBJ2-5, with D tentatively TRBD1 (5 bases). This CDR3 is built from 14 residues. CDR1 and CDR2 from the germline V gene are SGHRS and YFSETQ. V lost 6 bases and J 5 bases, leaving 17 bases between the germline ends. DNA for the CDR3: TGCGCCAGCACGACAGTCAACCGCCGGGAGACCCAGTACTTC. Its protein is CASTTVNRRETQYF.

V gene TRBV7-9 combines with J gene TRBJ2-4; D is uncertain. This CDR3 region has 10 residues. CDR1 SEHNR and CDR2 FQNEAQ come from the germline V gene (reference sequence). The V gene lost 7 bases and the J gene lost 8 bases, with 6 bases spanning the gap. CDR3 in DNA: TGTGCCAGCACTAGTGACATTCAGTACTTC. It is translated as CASTSDIQYF.

The chain couples TRBV24-1 to TRBJ2-3; 7 nucleotides line up with TRBD2. From germline, CDR1 is KGHDR and CDR2 SFDVKD. The CDR3 covers 14 residues. J lost 4 bases, V lost 3 bases, and 3 bases had no gene match. DNA of the CDR3: TGTGCCACCAGTGATCCTGGGGGGGCAGATACGCAGTATTTT. It translates to CATSDPGGADTQYF.

The chain employs TRBV9 and TRBJ1-2, with D tentatively TRBD1 (5 bases). CDR1 SGDLS and CDR2 YYNGEE come from the germline V gene. The CDR3 runs to 13 residues. Trimming took off 0 bases at V and 8 bases at J, with 11 bases between the two ends. The CDR3 protein is CASSVGGSGGYTF. CDR3 sequence (DNA): TGTGCCAGCAGCGTAGGGGGCAGTGGAGGCTACACCTTC.

The V and J genes are TRBV9 and TRBJ2-7; perhaps TRBD2 as D (6 bases). CDR1 is SGDLS and CDR2 is YYNGEE in the germline V gene. The CDR3 spans 16 residues. V lost 4 bases to trimming and J lost 2 bases, with 19 bases between them. CDR3 nucleotide sequence: TGTGCCAGCAGCCCTAGAGGGACTTTTTACCCCTACGAGCAGTACTTC. This gives the protein CASSPRGTFYPYEQYF.

This clone was seen only once. V usage is TRBV27 and J usage is TRBJ2-7; 7 bases line up with TRBD2. This CDR3 contains 14 residues. The J segment lost 7 bases and the V segment lost 2 bases, leaving 8 bases of the junction unmatched. CDR1 and CDR2 (germline): MNHEY, SMNVEV (reference sequence). The CDR3 loop is CASSLQRGVGEQYF. CDR3 coding DNA: TGTGCCAGCAGTTTACAGCGGGGTGTCGGTGAGCAGTACTTC.

V gene TRBV6-2 or TRBV6-3 combines with J gene TRBJ2-2; 8 bases are shared with TRBD2. This CDR3 is 15 amino acids long. V shed 5 bases and J 0 bases; nucleotides not matched to a gene: 2. Germline V gives CDR1 MNHEY, CDR2 SVGEGT. As DNA, the CDR3 is TGTGCCAGCAGTCCACTAGCGGCGAACACCGGGGAGCTGTTTTTT. Its protein product is CASSPLAANTGELFF.

V gene TRBV11-3 combines with J gene TRBJ2-4; TRBD1 matches 7 bases. This CDR3 has 15 amino acids. Germline V gene data show CDR1 as SGHNT and CDR2 as YENEEA. J gave up 4 bases and V 0 bases, and 3 bases lay outside the gene matches. The chain's CDR3 is CASSLDLQGKNIQYF. The CDR3, as DNA: TGTGCCAGCAGCTTAGATCTACAGGGGAAAAACATTCAGTACTTC.

The chain has TRBV7-3 and TRBJ2-5; TRBD1 aligns across 8 bases. This CDR3 spans 16 amino acids. The germline V gene encodes CDR1 SGHTA and CDR2 FQGTGA. With 5 bases clipped from V and 2 bases from J, the junction kept 10 bases outside the gene matches. Written as DNA, the CDR3 is TGTGCCAGCAGCCAACTGGGACAGGCTCTTCAAGAGACCCAGTACTTC. It specifies CASSQLGQALQETQYF.

The chain combines TRBV13 with TRBJ2-3, with TRBD2 as a possible D gene (7 bases). Trimming removed 2 bases at V and 5 bases at J, with 14 bases between. Germline V gene sequence: CDR1 PRHDT, CDR2 FYEKMQ (reference sequence). CDR3 length: 15 amino acids. DNA of the CDR3: TGTGCCAGCAGCTTAAGGGGGGGGACCAAAGATACGCAGTATTTT. Its translation is CASSLRGGTKDTQYF.

The chain employs TRBV28 and TRBJ2-3; tentative D call: TRBD1 (6 bases). Trimming stripped 5 bases from V and 2 bases from J, with 11 bases between. Germline loops: CDR1 MDHEN, CDR2 SYDVKM. There are 14 residues in the CDR3. For the CDR3, the DNA is TGTGCCAGCAGTGTGGACAGCTACACAGATACGCAGTATTTT. This gives the protein CASSVDSYTDTQYF.

V usage is TRBV29-1 and J usage is TRBJ2-7, with D possibly TRBD1 on 6 matching bases. V was clipped by 4 bases and J by 7 bases, with 11 bases between them. Germline lookup yields CDR1 SQVTM and CDR2 ANQGSEA. The CDR3 has 11 amino acids. The DNA of the CDR3 is TGCAGCGTTGTCGGGACATTTGAGCAGTACTTC. This gives the protein CSVVGTFEQYF.

V gene TRBV18 combines with J gene TRBJ2-1; D unresolved. The V end was cut by 5 bases, the J end by 1 base, with 6 bases between. Germline CDR1 and CDR2: KGHSH and LQKENI. CDR3 length: 13 amino acids. The CDR3 region is CASSDGSYNEQFF. In DNA form, the CDR3 reads TGTGCCAGCTCAGACGGGTCCTACAATGAGCAGTTCTTC.

The chain couples TRBV11-2 to TRBJ2-3; no definite D call. The V gene lost 1 base and the J gene lost 0 bases, with 14 bases spanning the gap. The CDR3 runs 17 residues. Per the germline V gene, CDR1 is SGHAT and CDR2 is FQNNGV. The CDR3 DNA reads TGTGCCAGCAGCTTAGTGGGCCCCCTGCTTAGCACAGATACGCAGTATTTT. Protein: CASSLVGPLLSTDTQYF.

The V and J genes are TRBV2 and TRBJ2-2, with 10 positions matching TRBD2. There are 16 residues in the CDR3. The germline CDR1 and CDR2 sequences are SNHLY and FYNNEI. The J segment lost 2 bases and the V segment lost 5 bases, leaving 5 bases of the junction unmatched. CDR3 DNA sequence: TGTGCCAGCAGTCTCGCTAGCGGGGGTAACACCGGGGAGCTGTTTTTT. Protein sequence: CASSLASGGNTGELFF.

This rearrangement joins TRBV7-2 to TRBJ2-5, with TRBD2 matching 10 bases. The ends lost 3 bases at V and 5 bases at J; junction bases unmatched: 9. The CDR3 extends over 16 amino acids. Per the germline V gene, CDR1 is SGHTA and CDR2 is FQGNSA. The CDR3 DNA is TGTGCCAGCAGCTTCGCCCCGGGACTAGCGTCGGAGACCCAGTACTTC. Residues: CASSFAPGLASETQYF.

The CDR3, as DNA: TGTGCCAGCAGGGAGGGCCCAGTTCAGAACACTGAAGCTTTCTTT. This sequence encodes CASREGPVQNTEAFF. This chain connects TRBV6-5 to TRBJ1-1; D not certain. The CDR3 loop spans 15 amino acids. CDR1 and CDR2 (germline): MNHEY, SVGAGI. V was shortened by 6 bases and J by 1 base, with 15 bases between the two germline ends.

The rearrangement joins TRBV7-3 to TRBJ2-3; D gene ambiguous. CDR1 is SGHTA and CDR2 is FQGTGA in the germline V gene. The V end lost 3 bases, the J end lost 1 base, and 8 bases lay between the germline ends. This CDR3 is 14 amino acids long. The CDR3 nucleotides are TGTGCCAGCAGCTTCGGGTTGGGCACAGATACGCAGTATTTT. Translated: CASSFGLGTDTQYF.

The chain carries TRBV6-5 and TRBJ1-1; D remains ambiguous. V lost 0 bases, J lost 0 bases, and 8 bases lay in between. CDR3 length: 15 residues. Germline V CDR1 and CDR2: MNHEY, SVGAGI. Here the CDR3 DNA reads TGTGCCAGCAGTTACTCTGGCGGGTTGAACACTGAAGCTTTCTTT. This codes for CASSYSGGLNTEAFF.

V usage is TRBV5-8 and J usage is TRBJ1-1; D unresolved. Germline V gene data show CDR1 as SGHTS and CDR2 as YDEGEE. The CDR3 is 14 residues long. Trimming removed 6 bases at V and 7 bases at J, with 19 bases between. CDR3 sequence: CASKPLGGLGEAFF. The CDR3 nucleotides are TGTGCCAGCAAACCTCTGGGAGGGCTGGGTGAAGCTTTCTTT. Supplemented by reference TRBV5-8 and TRBJ1-1, the full variable domain reads EAGVTQSPTHLIKTRGQQATLRCSPISGHTSVYWYQQALGLGLQFLLWYDEGEERNRGNFPPRFSGRQFPNYSSELNVNALELEDSALYLCASKPLGGLGEAFFGQGTRLTVV.